The present entry profiles one T cell receptor beta chain with its context. The target antigen is unknown. Trimming took off 5 bases at V and 0 bases at J, with 11 bases between the two ends. Germline V gene data show CDR1 as SGHNT and CDR2 as YENEEA. This CDR3 is 15 amino acids long. This sample was taken from a study of breast tumors, draining lymph nodes, adjacent tissues. Study-level findings and limits: Tumors had less TCR diversity than lymph nodes, more than nontumor tissue. That most tumor T cells come from lymph nodes remained unproven. Data fit most tumor T cells coming from lymph node, expanding in tumor.

Using its own MiXCR run on the multiplex PCR reads, TCRdb lists one record per CDR3 protein. The table shows approximately 28,000 distinct CDR3 sequences, with roughly two thirds occurring only once. This TCR derives from a female donor with breast cancer. Some clones in this sample may be carry-over from other donors' samples. Material: breast tumor tissue. The chain links TRBV11-3 to TRBJ2-1; tentatively, D is TRBD1 (7 bases). The DNA for the CDR3 is TGTGCCAGCAGCATTCAGGGGGGCTCCTACAATGAGCAGTTCTTC. Its translation: CASSIQGGSYNEQFF.